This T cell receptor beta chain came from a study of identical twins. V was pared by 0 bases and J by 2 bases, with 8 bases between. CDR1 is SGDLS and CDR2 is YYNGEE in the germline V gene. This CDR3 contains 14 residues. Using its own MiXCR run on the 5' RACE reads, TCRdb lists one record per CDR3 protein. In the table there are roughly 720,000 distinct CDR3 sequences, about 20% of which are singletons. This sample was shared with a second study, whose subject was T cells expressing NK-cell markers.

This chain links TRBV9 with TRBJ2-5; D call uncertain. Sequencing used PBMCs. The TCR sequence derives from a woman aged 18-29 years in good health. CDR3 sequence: CASSVGVKQETQYF. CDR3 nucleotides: TGTGCCAGCAGCGTAGGGGTCAAACAAGAGACCCAGTACTTC.